This entry lists 9 T cell receptor beta chains sequenced from one sample in a study of cytomegalovirus exposure and HLA in healthy donors. Primers for the PCR totalled 60 Vbeta and 13 Jbeta. Method: immunoSEQ multiplex PCR; TCRdb's copy keeps in-frame clones and lacks some. The table lists around 75,000 clones. The specimen sequenced was PBMCs. The receptors here all came from a man aged 35-49 years in good health and CMV-seronegative.

The V call is TRBV7-9, the J call TRBJ1-6; 8 bases agree with TRBD1. This CDR3 comprises 17 residues. Germline V gene data show CDR1 as SEHNR and CDR2 as FQNEAQ (reference sequence). Germline trimming cut 4 bases from V and 7 bases from J; bases unmatched to any gene: 12. The CDR3: CASSWGGQAAGNSPLHF. The CDR3 region has the DNA TGTGCCAGCAGCTGGGGGGGACAGGCGGCGGGGAATTCACCCCTCCACTTT. The whole variable domain, remainder taken from reference TRBV7-9 and TRBJ1-6, is DTGVSQNPRHKITKRGQNVTFRCDPISEHNRLYWYRQTLGQGPEFLTYFQNEAQLEKSRLLSDRFSAERPKGSFSTLEIQRTEQGDSAMYLCASSWGGQAAGNSPLHFGNGTRLTVT.

This sequence joins TRBV2 and TRBJ1-2, with 7 bases matching TRBD1. This CDR3 is built from 12 residues. CDR1 SNHLY and CDR2 FYNNEI come from the germline V gene. With V trimmed by 1 base and J by 8 bases, 1 base remained unmatched. DNA for the CDR3: TGTGCCAGCAGTGAAGTGGGACAGGGCTACACCTTC. Translated, it gives CASSEVGQGYTF. Looking up the rest from reference TRBV2 and TRBJ1-2 gives the full variable domain: EPEVTQTPSHQVTQMGQEVILRCVPISNHLYFYWYRQILGQKVEFLVSFYNNEISEKSEIFDDQFSVERPDGSNFTLKIRSTKLEDSAMYFCASSEVGQGYTFGSGTRLTVV.

The gene calls are TRBV14 and TRBJ1-1; D possibly corresponds to TRBD1 (5 bases). V shed 5 bases and J shed 0 bases, with 7 bases lying between them. The CDR3 is 13 residues long. Germline CDR1 reads SGHDN; CDR2 reads FVKESK. The CDR3 sequence is CASSRGMNTEAFF. The CDR3 DNA is TGTGCCAGCAGCAGGGGAATGAACACTGAAGCTTTCTTT.

The J gene is TRBJ2-7, the V gene TRBV29-1; TRBD1 is a possible D gene (5 bases). Germline V gene sequence: CDR1 SQVTM, CDR2 ANQGSEA. Trimming took 4 bases from V and 9 from J, leaving 16 bases between them. This CDR3 is 12 amino acids long. The CDR3 coding sequence is TGCAGCGTTGTCCTCGACAGATTCGGGCAGTACTTC. Translation gives CSVVLDRFGQYF.

The chain carries TRBV27 and TRBJ1-1, with a possible D match to TRBD1 (5 bases). Per the germline V gene, CDR1 is MNHEY and CDR2 is SMNVEV (reference sequence). The CDR3 spans 17 residues. Trimming removed 3 bases from V and 6 bases from J, with 23 bases in between. The CDR3 nucleotides read TGTGCCAGCAGTTTGCACGGGGGAACAGGTTTCTTTCCTGAAGCTTTCTTT. It is translated as CASSLHGGTGFFPEAFF.

The chain has TRBV5-1 and TRBJ2-2, with a tentative D call TRBD1 (7 bases). This CDR3 is built from 15 residues. Trimming pared 0 bases from V and 10 bases from J, leaving 16 bases between. Germline lookup yields CDR1 SGHRS and CDR2 YFSETQ. The CDR3 bases are TGCGCCAGCAGCTTGGCCCCCCAGGGGGGTGCGGAGCTGTTTTTT. It translates to CASSLAPQGGAELFF.

The V call is TRBV4-1, the J call TRBJ2-6; D is possibly TRBD1 (6 bases). Germline V gene sequence: CDR1 MGHRA, CDR2 YSYEKL. V shed 2 bases and J shed 0 bases, with 8 bases lying between them. CDR3 size: 16 residues. The CDR3 loop reads CASSQRQVSGANVLTF. As DNA, the CDR3 is TGCGCCAGCAGCCAAAGACAGGTCTCTGGGGCCAACGTCCTGACTTTC.

The chain couples TRBV11-2 to TRBJ2-5, with D maybe TRBD2 (6 bases). The DNA end is more similar to TRBJ2-7, so the J call may be wrong. The germline V gene has CDR1 SGHAT and CDR2 FQNNGV. The CDR3 has 15 residues. The CDR3 DNA follows: TGTGCCAGCAGCTTAGAGCGGGGCCGGTACTACGAGCAGTACTTC. This translates into CASSLERGRYYEQYF.

On this clone: One junction end disagrees with the germline gene, perhaps due to a read error. The chain has TRBV12-5 and TRBJ2-5; 13 bases agree with TRBD2. Per the germline V gene, CDR1 is LGHNT and CDR2 is FRNRAP. The CDR3 covers 18 residues. The CDR3 DNA sequence: TGTGCTAGTGGTTTGACCCGCGGACTAGCGGGGGCCCATCTACGAGTTCACTTC. Amino acids: CASGLTRGLAGAHLRVHF.